A selection of T cell receptor beta chains follows, all from one sample in a study of cytomegalovirus exposure and HLA in healthy donors. TCRdb keeps only in-frame clones here, not all; method: immunoSEQ multiplex PCR. The data contain 110,000 to 150,000 clones, about four fifths of them singletons. Sequencing input: PBMCs. The receptor set was obtained from a woman in her forties in good health and CMV-seropositive. CDR3s leave out the opening cysteine and the closing phenylalanine or tryptophan. The D gene is left open where the match is weak.

D gene: NA
J gene: TRBJ1-5
V gene: TRBV2
CDR3 protein: ASSSSGWQPQH

D gene: TRBD1
J gene: TRBJ1-2
V gene: TRBV6-4
CDR3 protein: AVGGVGYGYT

D gene: TRBD1
J gene: TRBJ1-1
V gene: TRBV27
CDR3 protein: ASSLPPTGTVNTEAF

D gene: NA
J gene: TRBJ1-2
V gene: TRBV11-2
CDR3 protein: ASSPTFKYDGGYT

D gene: TRBD2
J gene: TRBJ2-3
V gene: TRBV5-6
CDR3 protein: ASSRPSGRADTQY

D gene: NA
J gene: TRBJ1-1
V gene: TRBV4-2
CDR3 protein: ASSPLGGVTEAF

D gene: NA
J gene: TRBJ2-5
V gene: TRBV7-9
CDR3 protein: ASSPVQETQY

D gene: TRBD2
J gene: TRBJ2-3
V gene: TRBV10-3
CDR3 protein: AISEHGGRDTQY

D gene: NA
J gene: TRBJ1-1
V gene: TRBV6-4
CDR3 protein: ASVQGIMNTEAF

D gene: NA
J gene: TRBJ2-6
V gene: TRBV5-8
CDR3 protein: ASSLSLGPGANVLT

D gene: TRBD2
J gene: TRBJ2-5
V gene: TRBV11-2
CDR3 protein: ASSFTMSASGGQETQY

D gene: NA
J gene: TRBJ1-5
V gene: TRBV19
CDR3 protein: ASSPRLGENQLQH

D gene: NA
J gene: TRBJ1-2
V gene: TRBV7-5
CDR3 protein: ARSTAGGGYT

D gene: TRBD2
J gene: TRBJ2-3
V gene: TRBV28
CDR3 protein: ASSSPTSGSHSTDTQY

D gene: NA
J gene: TRBJ2-5
V gene: TRBV4-2
CDR3 protein: ASSQDPGETQY

D gene: TRBD1
J gene: TRBJ2-5
V gene: TRBV5-1
CDR3 protein: ASSTEGTGFYQETQY

D gene: NA
J gene: TRBJ2-5
V gene: TRBV10-3
CDR3 protein: AISESGGVVGETQY

D gene: NA
J gene: TRBJ2-1
V gene: TRBV5-1
CDR3 protein: ASREQDLTAGEQF

D gene: NA
J gene: TRBJ1-1
V gene: TRBV7-9
CDR3 protein: ASSSPIGYLNTEAF

D gene: TRBD2
J gene: TRBJ2-2
V gene: TRBV7-9
CDR3 protein: ASSFATSGRGNTGELF

D gene: TRBD1
J gene: TRBJ2-7
V gene: TRBV6-1
CDR3 protein: ASTYWDSAYEQY

D gene: NA
J gene: TRBJ2-7
V gene: TRBV6-5
CDR3 protein: ASSKPQGNEQY